This passage covers 27 T cell receptor beta chains from one sample sequenced in a study of blood T cell repertoires in COVID-19. Profiling relied on immunoSEQ multiplex PCR, and the TCRdb table lists in-frame clones only, not all of them. This sample has 180,000 or so clones; roughly four fifths occur once, and the top ten carry more than 9.5%. Sequenced: PBMCs or T cells enriched from blood (not recorded which). These TCRs come from a man aged 45-65 years who had recovered from COVID-19.

The table lists this clone with a few counts. This chain uses TRBV6-5 with TRBJ1-1; TRBD1 agrees at 9 bases. Germline V gene lookup returns CDR1 MNHEY and CDR2 SVGAGI. The V gene end was trimmed by 4 bases and the J gene end by 0 bases; junction bases not matched to a gene: 6. The length of the CDR3 is 16 residues. CDR3 coding DNA: TGTGCCAGCAGTTGGACAGGGGAGATAATGAACACTGAAGCTTTCTTT. Protein sequence: CASSWTGEIMNTEAFF.

The chain joins TRBV28 to TRBJ1-5; 12 bases align to TRBD1. The CDR3 runs to 16 residues. Germline CDR1 is MDHEN and CDR2 is SYDVKM. Germline trimming cut 9 bases from V and 6 bases from J; bases unmatched to any gene: 12. The DNA of the CDR3 is TGTGCCAGTGATCCGGGACAGGGGGCTCTCGGTCAGCCCCAGCATTTT. Translated: CASDPGQGALGQPQHF.

This chain joins TRBV10-3 and TRBJ2-5; possible D gene TRBD2, 6 bases. Germline CDR1 ENHRY, CDR2 SYGVKD. CDR3 length equals 13 residues. Trimming stripped 5 bases from V and 5 bases from J, with 12 bases between. CDR3 protein: CAISYSGGETQYF. The CDR3 nucleotides are TGTGCCATCAGTTACAGTGGGGGGGAGACCCAGTACTTC.

The chain carries TRBV24-1 and TRBJ1-1; D is undetermined. Germline loops: CDR1 KGHDR, CDR2 SFDVKD. Trimming removed 0 bases at V and 7 bases at J, with 5 bases between. The CDR3 contains 12 residues. The CDR3 here is CATSDLRDEAFF. The CDR3, as DNA: TGTGCCACCAGTGATTTGCGGGATGAAGCTTTCTTT.

The chain carries TRBV10-2 and TRBJ2-7; no definite D call. Germline V gene data show CDR1 as WSHSY and CDR2 as SAAADI. The CDR3 is 13 amino acids. The V end lost 2 bases, the J end lost 10 bases, and 15 bases lay between the germline ends. The CDR3 coding sequence is TGCGCCAGCAGTGAGGGCGGAAGCGACGTTCAGTACTTC. Residues: CASSEGGSDVQYF.

This clone came up once. This sequence joins TRBV9 and TRBJ1-2; TRBD1 aligns across 10 bases. The CDR3 sequence is 14 residues long. The germline CDR1 and CDR2 sequences are SGDLS and YYNGEE. V was pared by 0 bases and J by 5 bases, with 1 base of the junction left unmatched. In nucleotides, the CDR3 is TGTGCCAGCAGCGTAGGACAGGGGGCATATGGCTACACCTTC. Protein: CASSVGQGAYGYTF.

This clone was detected once. The V and J genes are TRBV6-5 and TRBJ1-1, with 8 nucleotides matching TRBD1. Germline V gene sequence: CDR1 MNHEY, CDR2 SVGAGI. This CDR3 is built from 15 residues. Trimming removed 4 bases from V and 7 bases from J; junction bases left unmatched: 11. The CDR3 DNA reads as TGTGCCAGCAGTTTAGTTCCAGGGGGCCTCGGTGAAGCTTTCTTT. Encoded protein: CASSLVPGGLGEAFF.

As DNA, the CDR3 is TGTGCCACCCGACCCAGGGGTTCCTACGAGCAGTACTTC. This sequence encodes CATRPRGSYEQYF. The chain couples TRBV27 to TRBJ2-7; possible D gene TRBD1, 6 bases. The V gene lost 10 bases and the J gene lost 1 base, with 14 bases spanning the gap. The CDR3 is made up of 13 amino acids. Germline CDR1 MNHEY, CDR2 SMNVEV (reference sequence).

In this sample, this clone turned up once. The chain has TRBV2 and TRBJ1-1; possibly TRBD1 for D (5 bases). Trimming pared 5 bases from V and 3 bases from J, leaving 13 bases between. The CDR3 has 14 residues. The germline V gene has CDR1 SNHLY and CDR2 FYNNEI. The CDR3 loop reads CASSYRGFDTEAFF. CDR3 coding DNA: TGTGCCAGCAGTTATAGGGGCTTCGACACTGAAGCTTTCTTT.

The table lists this clone with a few counts. J is TRBJ1-2 and V is TRBV15; TRBD1 matches 9 bases. Germline lookup yields CDR1 LNHNV and CDR2 YYDKDF (reference sequence). The CDR3 has 15 amino acids. After removal of 1 base from V and 7 bases from J, the junction contained 7 bases not matched to a gene. DNA of the CDR3: TGTGCCACCAGCAGAGTCACGACAGGGGGAATTGGCTACACCTTC. This translates into CATSRVTTGGIGYTF.

This chain uses TRBV7-2 with TRBJ2-1; 8 nucleotides line up with TRBD2. The V segment lost 1 base and the J segment 6 bases; nucleotides outside the gene matches: 11. Germline V gene sequence: CDR1 SGHTA, CDR2 FQGNSA. The length of the CDR3 is 17 residues. CDR3: CASSLVAAGAGSNEQFF. The CDR3 DNA reads as TGTGCCAGCAGCTTAGTAGCAGCGGGAGCGGGAAGCAATGAGCAGTTCTTC.

This chain joins TRBV7-2 and TRBJ2-1; 12 nucleotides match TRBD2. Germline V gene lookup returns CDR1 SGHTA and CDR2 FQGNSA. The CDR3 spans 17 residues. J lost 7 bases, V lost 0 bases, and 7 bases had no gene match. The CDR3 nucleotides are TGTGCCAGCAGCTTAGCGGGGCTAGCGGGGGGGCTAAATGAGCAGTTCTTC. It codes for CASSLAGLAGGLNEQFF.

This clone was counted between two and nine times. The chain recombines TRBV5-4 with TRBJ2-3; 7 positions match TRBD2. Germline lookup yields CDR1 SGHNT and CDR2 YYREEE (reference sequence). V shed 4 bases, J shed 4 bases, and the junction held 3 bases outside the gene matches. The CDR3 is made up of 13 amino acids. CDR3 protein: CASSRAGADTQYF. DNA for the CDR3: TGTGCCAGCAGCCGGGCGGGAGCAGATACGCAGTATTTT. Complete variable domain (other parts from reference TRBV5-4 and TRBJ2-3): ETGVTQSPTHLIKTRGQQVTLRCSSQSGHNTVSWYQQALGQGPQFIFQYYREEENGRGNFPPRFSGLQFPNYSSELNVNALELDDSALYLCASSRAGADTQYFGPGTRLTVL.

Remarks on this clone: Other DNA sequences in this sample translate to the same CDR3. The rearrangement links TRBV5-1 to TRBJ1-2; 7 positions agree with TRBD1. Trimming took 0 bases from V and 2 from J; bases not matched to a gene: 1. The CDR3 has 14 residues. Germline V gives CDR1 SGHRS, CDR2 YFSETQ. In DNA form, the CDR3 reads TGCGCCAGCAGCTTGGGGGACAGCAACTATGGCTACACCTTC. Its protein is CASSLGDSNYGYTF.

The rearrangement links TRBV7-9 to TRBJ1-4; 7 nucleotides align to TRBD1. V trimming: 2 bases; J trimming: 3 bases; junction bases outside the gene matches: 3. This CDR3 contains 15 residues. The germline CDR1 and CDR2 sequences are SEHNR and FQNEAQ (reference sequence). CDR3 DNA: TGTGCCAGCAGCTTACGGGACAGCTCTAATGAAAAACTGTTTTTT. This encodes CASSLRDSSNEKLFF. Full variable domain (remainder filled in from reference TRBV7-9 and TRBJ1-4): DTGVSQNPRHKITKRGQNVTFRCDPISEHNRLYWYRQTLGQGPEFLTYFQNEAQLEKSRLLSDRFSAERPKGSFSTLEIQRTEQGDSAMYLCASSLRDSSNEKLFFGSGTQLSVL.

The rearrangement uses TRBV5-1 and TRBJ2-2; perhaps TRBD2 as D (5 bases). This CDR3 spans 16 amino acids. The germline V and J ends were trimmed by 0 bases and 4 bases, with 13 bases remaining between them. Germline CDR1 is SGHRS and CDR2 is YFSETQ. The CDR3 nucleotides are TGCGCCAGCAGCTTGGTTTGGTCGGGGAGCACCGGGGAGCTGTTTTTT. Its translation is CASSLVWSGSTGELFF.

The rearrangement links TRBV27 to TRBJ1-5, with D hard to call. V lost 5 bases and J 4 bases, leaving 12 bases between the germline ends. In germline, CDR1 is MNHEY, CDR2 SMNVEV (reference sequence). CDR3 size: 14 residues. CDR3 nucleotide sequence: TGTGCCAGCAGTGACCGGGGATGGAATCAGCCCCAGCATTTT. This encodes CASSDRGWNQPQHF.

This sequence joins TRBV28 and TRBJ1-6, with unresolved D. Germline V gene sequence: CDR1 MDHEN, CDR2 SYDVKM. This CDR3 has 14 residues. Deletions cut 7 bases from V and 0 bases from J, with 7 bases between. CDR3 residues: CASKRSSYNSPLHF. The CDR3 bases are TGTGCCAGCAAACGGAGCTCCTATAATTCACCCCTCCACTTT.

This chain connects TRBV20-1 to TRBJ2-2, with D perhaps matching TRBD1 (6 bases). The V end lost 3 bases, the J end lost 5 bases, and 19 bases lay between the germline ends. CDR1 is DFQATT, CDR2 SNEGSKA, per germline (reference sequence). This CDR3 comprises 16 residues. The CDR3 nucleotides are TGCAGTGCTAGTTCCCTCACTAGAGGGGGAACCGGGGAGCTGTTTTTT. This sequence encodes CSASSLTRGGTGELFF.

The chain joins TRBV20-1 to TRBJ1-1, with D perhaps matching TRBD1 (5 bases). Trimming left V 3 bases short and J 4 bases short, with 15 bases between. CDR3 size: 14 residues. The germline gives CDR1 DFQATT, CDR2 SNEGSKA (reference sequence). The CDR3 DNA reads TGCAGTGCTAGTCGCGACAGTCTTGGCACTGAAGCTTTCTTT. Its translation: CSASRDSLGTEAFF.

J is TRBJ2-1 and V is TRBV24-1; 8 nucleotides line up with TRBD2. The CDR3 consists of 16 residues. Germline V gene lookup returns CDR1 KGHDR and CDR2 SFDVKD. J lost 7 bases, V lost 4 bases, and 11 bases had no gene match. The CDR3 region has the DNA TGTGCCACCAGTGACCCCCGCGGGGGGTCCTTGAATGAGCAGTTCTTC. Translating gives CATSDPRGGSLNEQFF.

A few counts support this clone. J is TRBJ2-7 and V is TRBV15, with a tentative D call TRBD2 (6 bases). The CDR3 extends over 15 amino acids. V was pared by 0 bases and J by 0 bases, with 9 bases between. Germline values: CDR1 LNHNV, CDR2 YYDKDF (reference sequence). CDR3 amino acids: CATSRETRASYEQYF. The CDR3 DNA sequence: TGTGCCACCAGCAGAGAGACTAGAGCCTCCTACGAGCAGTACTTC.

V gene TRBV14 combines with J gene TRBJ1-2, with 9 nucleotides matching TRBD1. CDR1 and CDR2 from the germline V gene are SGHDN and FVKESK. The CDR3 length is 13 residues. Trimming removed 1 base from V and 6 bases from J; junction bases left unmatched: 0. DNA for the CDR3: TGTGCCAGCAGCCAAGGACAGGGGGATGGCTACACCTTC. This translates into CASSQGQGDGYTF.

This clone was seen more than once but under ten times. V usage is TRBV27 and J usage is TRBJ2-7, with D unresolved. Looked up from germline, CDR1 is MNHEY and CDR2 is SMNVEV (reference sequence). CDR3 length equals 16 residues. The V and J ends lost 2 bases and 3 bases respectively, with 17 bases between them. The DNA of the CDR3 is TGTGCCAGCAGTTTAGAACATGCGCGGAATAACTACGAGCAGTACTTC. This encodes CASSLEHARNNYEQYF.

This chain links TRBV5-1 with TRBJ2-2, with D tentatively TRBD2 (5 bases). V lost 2 bases and J lost 4, with 12 bases in between. Germline V gene lookup returns CDR1 SGHRS and CDR2 YFSETQ. The CDR3 consists of 15 residues. CDR3 sequence (DNA): TGCGCCAGCAGCTTAGGACTTTCCTTCACCGGGGAGCTGTTTTTT. Its protein is CASSLGLSFTGELFF.

This clone was seen a handful of times. The gene calls are TRBV30 and TRBJ1-5; D is undetermined. CDR3 size: 13 residues. V was pared by 3 bases and J by 4 bases, with 10 bases between. From germline, CDR1 is GTSNPN and CDR2 SVGIG (reference sequence). CDR3 DNA: TGTGCCTGGAGAGCCTCGAGGAATCAGCCCCAGCATTTT. This sequence encodes CAWRASRNQPQHF.

The chain combines TRBV11-3 with TRBJ2-2; 7 positions agree with TRBD1. Looked up from germline, CDR1 is SGHNT and CDR2 is YENEEA. The CDR3 sequence is 15 residues long. Trimming at V came to 7 bases and at J to 6 bases, leaving 11 bases not matched to a gene. The CDR3 DNA follows: TGTGCCAGCACAACAGGGGAGTATAATTCCGGGGAGCTGTTTTTT. Its translation is CASTTGEYNSGELFF.